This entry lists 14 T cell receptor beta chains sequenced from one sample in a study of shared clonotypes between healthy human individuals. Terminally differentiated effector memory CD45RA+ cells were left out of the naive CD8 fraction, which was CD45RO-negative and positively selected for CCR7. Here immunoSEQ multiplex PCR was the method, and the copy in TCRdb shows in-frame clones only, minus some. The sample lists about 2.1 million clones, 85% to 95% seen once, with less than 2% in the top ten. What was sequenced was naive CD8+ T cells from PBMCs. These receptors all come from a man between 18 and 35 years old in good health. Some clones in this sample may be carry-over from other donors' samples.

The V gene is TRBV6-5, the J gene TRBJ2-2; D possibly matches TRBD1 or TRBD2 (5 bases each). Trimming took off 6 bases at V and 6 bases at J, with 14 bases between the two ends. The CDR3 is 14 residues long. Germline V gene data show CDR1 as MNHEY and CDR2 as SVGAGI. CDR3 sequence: CASRNLGRPGELFF. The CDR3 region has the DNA TGTGCCAGCAGGAACCTGGGACGGCCCGGGGAGCTGTTTTTT.

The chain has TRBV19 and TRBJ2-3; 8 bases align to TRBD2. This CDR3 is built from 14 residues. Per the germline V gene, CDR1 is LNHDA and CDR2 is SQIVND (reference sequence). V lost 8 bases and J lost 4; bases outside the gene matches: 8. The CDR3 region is CASGSGIRADTQYF. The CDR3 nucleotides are TGTGCCAGTGGTAGCGGGATTAGAGCAGATACGCAGTATTTT. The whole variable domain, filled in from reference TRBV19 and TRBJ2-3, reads DGGITQSPKYLFRKEGQNVTLSCEQNLNHDAMYWYRQDPGQGLRLIYYSQIVNDFQKGDIAEGYSVSREKKESFPLTVTSAQKNPTAFYLCASGSGIRADTQYFGPGTRLTVL.

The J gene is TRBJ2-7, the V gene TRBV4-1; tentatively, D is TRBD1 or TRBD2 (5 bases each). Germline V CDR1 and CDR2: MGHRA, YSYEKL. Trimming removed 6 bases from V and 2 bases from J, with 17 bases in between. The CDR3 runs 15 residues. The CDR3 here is CASSRDPGVTYEQYF. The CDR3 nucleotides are TGCGCCAGCAGTCGGGACCCCGGGGTTACCTACGAGCAGTACTTC.

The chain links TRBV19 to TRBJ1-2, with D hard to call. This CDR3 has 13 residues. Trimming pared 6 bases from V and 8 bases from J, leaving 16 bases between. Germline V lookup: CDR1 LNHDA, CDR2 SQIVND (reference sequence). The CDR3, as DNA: TGTGCCAGTAGCACAACCCCGGCGGAGGGCTACACCTTC. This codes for CASSTTPAEGYTF.

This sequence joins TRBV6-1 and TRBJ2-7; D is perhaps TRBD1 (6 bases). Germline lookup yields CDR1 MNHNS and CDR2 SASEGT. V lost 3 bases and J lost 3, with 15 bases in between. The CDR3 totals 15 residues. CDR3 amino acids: CASSEHRDTSYEQYF. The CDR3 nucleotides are TGTGCCAGCAGTGAGCACAGGGACACGAGCTACGAGCAGTACTTC.

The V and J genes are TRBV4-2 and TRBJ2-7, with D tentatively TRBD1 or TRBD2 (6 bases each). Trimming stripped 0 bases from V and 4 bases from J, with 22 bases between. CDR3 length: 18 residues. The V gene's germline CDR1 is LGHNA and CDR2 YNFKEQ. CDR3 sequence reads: CASSQDIGRGLVGYEQYF. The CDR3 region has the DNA TGTGCCAGCAGCCAAGACATCGGCAGGGGACTTGTAGGTTACGAGCAGTACTTC.

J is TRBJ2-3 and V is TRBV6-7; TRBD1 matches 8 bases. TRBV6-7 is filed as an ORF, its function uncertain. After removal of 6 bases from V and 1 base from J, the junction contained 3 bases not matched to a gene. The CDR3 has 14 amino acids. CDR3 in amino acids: CASRRQGRTDTQYF. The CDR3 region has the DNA TGTGCCAGCAGACGACAGGGGCGCACAGATACGCAGTATTTT.

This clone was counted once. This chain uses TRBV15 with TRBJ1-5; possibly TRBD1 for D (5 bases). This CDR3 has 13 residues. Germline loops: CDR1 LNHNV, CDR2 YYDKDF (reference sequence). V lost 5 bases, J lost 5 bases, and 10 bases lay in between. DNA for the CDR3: TGTGCCACCAGCGGGACCACTTATCAGCCCCAGCATTTT. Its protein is CATSGTTYQPQHF.

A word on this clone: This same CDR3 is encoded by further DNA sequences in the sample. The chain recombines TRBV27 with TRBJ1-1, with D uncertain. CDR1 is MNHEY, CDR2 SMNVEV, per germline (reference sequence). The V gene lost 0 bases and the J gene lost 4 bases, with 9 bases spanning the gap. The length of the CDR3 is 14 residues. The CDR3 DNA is TGTGCCAGCAGTTTATCTGGAGGGAGCACTGAAGCTTTCTTT. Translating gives CASSLSGGSTEAFF.

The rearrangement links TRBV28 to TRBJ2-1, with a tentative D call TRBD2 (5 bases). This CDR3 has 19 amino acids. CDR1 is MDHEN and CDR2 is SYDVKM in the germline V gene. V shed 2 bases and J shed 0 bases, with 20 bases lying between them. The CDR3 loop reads CASSLMRLYSGGSYNEQFF. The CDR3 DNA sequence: TGTGCCAGCAGTTTAATGAGGCTTTACAGCGGAGGCTCCTACAATGAGCAGTTCTTC.

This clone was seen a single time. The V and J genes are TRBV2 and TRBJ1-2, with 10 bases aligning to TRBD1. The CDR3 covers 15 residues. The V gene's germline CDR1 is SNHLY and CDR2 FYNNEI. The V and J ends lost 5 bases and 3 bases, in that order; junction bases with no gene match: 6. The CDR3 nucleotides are TGTGCCAGCAGTCCTACGACAGGGGGCGACTATGGCTACACCTTC. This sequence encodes CASSPTTGGDYGYTF.

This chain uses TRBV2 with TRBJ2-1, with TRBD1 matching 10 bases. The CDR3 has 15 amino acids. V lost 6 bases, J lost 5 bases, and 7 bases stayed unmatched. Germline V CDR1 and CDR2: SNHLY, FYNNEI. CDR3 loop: CASRKGQGKNNEQFF. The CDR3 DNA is TGTGCCAGCAGGAAGGGACAGGGGAAGAACAATGAGCAGTTCTTC.

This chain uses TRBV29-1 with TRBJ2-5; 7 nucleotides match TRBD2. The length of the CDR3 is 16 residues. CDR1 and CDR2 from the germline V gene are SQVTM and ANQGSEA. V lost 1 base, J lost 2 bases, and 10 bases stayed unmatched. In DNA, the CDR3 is TGCAGCGTTGAAGTATCGCAGTTGGGACTACAAGAGACCCAGTACTTC. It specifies CSVEVSQLGLQETQYF.

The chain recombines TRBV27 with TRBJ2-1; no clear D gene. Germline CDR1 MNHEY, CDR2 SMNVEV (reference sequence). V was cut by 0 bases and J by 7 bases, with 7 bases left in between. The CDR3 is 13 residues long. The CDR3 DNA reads TGTGCCAGCAGTTTATCGGAGAAGAATGAGCAGTTCTTC. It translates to CASSLSEKNEQFF.